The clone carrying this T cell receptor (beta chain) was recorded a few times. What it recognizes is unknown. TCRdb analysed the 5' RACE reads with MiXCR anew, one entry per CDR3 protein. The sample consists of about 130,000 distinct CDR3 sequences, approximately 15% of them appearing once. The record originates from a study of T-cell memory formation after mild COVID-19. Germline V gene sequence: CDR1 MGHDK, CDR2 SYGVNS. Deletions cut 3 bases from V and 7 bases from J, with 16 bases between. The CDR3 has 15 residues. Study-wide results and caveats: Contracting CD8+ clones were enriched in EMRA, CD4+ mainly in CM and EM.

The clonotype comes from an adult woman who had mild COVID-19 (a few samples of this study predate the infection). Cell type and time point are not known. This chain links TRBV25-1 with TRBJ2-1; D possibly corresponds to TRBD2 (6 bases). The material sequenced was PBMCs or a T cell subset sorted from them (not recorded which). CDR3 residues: CASSDPGGWENEQFF. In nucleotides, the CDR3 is TGTGCCAGCAGTGACCCAGGAGGGTGGGAAAATGAGCAGTTCTTC.